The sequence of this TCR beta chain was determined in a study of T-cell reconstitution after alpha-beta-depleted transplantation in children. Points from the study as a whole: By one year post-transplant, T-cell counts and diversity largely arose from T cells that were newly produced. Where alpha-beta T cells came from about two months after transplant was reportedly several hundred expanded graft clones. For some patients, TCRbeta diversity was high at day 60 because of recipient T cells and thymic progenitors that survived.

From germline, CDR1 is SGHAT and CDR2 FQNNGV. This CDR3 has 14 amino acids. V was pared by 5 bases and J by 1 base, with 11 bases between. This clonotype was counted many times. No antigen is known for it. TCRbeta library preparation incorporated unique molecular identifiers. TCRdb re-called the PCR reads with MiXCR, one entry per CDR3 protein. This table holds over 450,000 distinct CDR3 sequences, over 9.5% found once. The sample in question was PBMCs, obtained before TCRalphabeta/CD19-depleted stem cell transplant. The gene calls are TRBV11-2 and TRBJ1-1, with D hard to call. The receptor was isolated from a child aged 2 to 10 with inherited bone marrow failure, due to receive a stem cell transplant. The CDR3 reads CASSLLTENTEAFF. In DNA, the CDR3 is TGTGCCAGCAGCCTGCTAACAGAGAACACTGAAGCTTTCTTT.